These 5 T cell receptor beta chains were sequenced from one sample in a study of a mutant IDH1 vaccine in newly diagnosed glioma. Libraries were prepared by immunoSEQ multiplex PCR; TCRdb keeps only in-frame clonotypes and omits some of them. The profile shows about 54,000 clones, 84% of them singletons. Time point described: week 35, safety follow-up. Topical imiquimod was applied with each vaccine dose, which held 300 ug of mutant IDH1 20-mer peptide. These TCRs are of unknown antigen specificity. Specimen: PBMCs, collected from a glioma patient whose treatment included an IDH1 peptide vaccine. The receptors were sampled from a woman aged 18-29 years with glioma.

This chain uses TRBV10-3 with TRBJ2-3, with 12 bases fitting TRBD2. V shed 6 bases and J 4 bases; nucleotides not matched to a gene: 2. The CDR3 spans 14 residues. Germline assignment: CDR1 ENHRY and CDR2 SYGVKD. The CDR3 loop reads CAISSSGGADTQYF. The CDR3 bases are TGTGCCATCAGCTCTAGCGGGGGGGCAGATACGCAGTATTTT.

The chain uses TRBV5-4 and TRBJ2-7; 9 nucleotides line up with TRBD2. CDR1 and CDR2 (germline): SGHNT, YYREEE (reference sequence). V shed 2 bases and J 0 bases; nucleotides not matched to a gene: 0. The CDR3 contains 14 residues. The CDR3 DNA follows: TGTGCCAGCAGCTTTAGCGGGGGCTCCTACGAGCAGTACTTC. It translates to CASSFSGGSYEQYF.

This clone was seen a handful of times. The CDR3 is CASSGGHLNTEAFF. For the CDR3, the DNA is TGCGCCAGCAGTGGCGGACACCTGAACACTGAAGCTTTCTTT. This chain joins TRBV10-2 and TRBJ1-1; perhaps TRBD1 as D (5 bases). The ends were cut back, 4 bases at V and 0 bases at J, with 9 bases in the middle. The CDR3 is 14 residues long. Germline CDR1 and CDR2: WSHSY and SAAADI.

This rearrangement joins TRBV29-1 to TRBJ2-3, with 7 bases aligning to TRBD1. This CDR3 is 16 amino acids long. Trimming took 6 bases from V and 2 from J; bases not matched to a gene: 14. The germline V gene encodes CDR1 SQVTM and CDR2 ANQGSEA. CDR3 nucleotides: TGCAGCGTCCTCGGTGGGACAGCCTCTGACACAGATACGCAGTATTTT. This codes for CSVLGGTASDTDTQYF.

DNA of the CDR3: TGTGCCAGCAGTTCCGGACAGGGCAATCAGCCCCAGCATTTT. Its protein is CASSSGQGNQPQHF. V gene TRBV27 combines with J gene TRBJ1-5, with 7 bases matching TRBD1. The CDR3 is 14 amino acids. V gave up 4 bases and J gave up 2 bases; unmatched junction bases: 2. Germline assignment: CDR1 MNHEY and CDR2 SMNVEV (reference sequence).